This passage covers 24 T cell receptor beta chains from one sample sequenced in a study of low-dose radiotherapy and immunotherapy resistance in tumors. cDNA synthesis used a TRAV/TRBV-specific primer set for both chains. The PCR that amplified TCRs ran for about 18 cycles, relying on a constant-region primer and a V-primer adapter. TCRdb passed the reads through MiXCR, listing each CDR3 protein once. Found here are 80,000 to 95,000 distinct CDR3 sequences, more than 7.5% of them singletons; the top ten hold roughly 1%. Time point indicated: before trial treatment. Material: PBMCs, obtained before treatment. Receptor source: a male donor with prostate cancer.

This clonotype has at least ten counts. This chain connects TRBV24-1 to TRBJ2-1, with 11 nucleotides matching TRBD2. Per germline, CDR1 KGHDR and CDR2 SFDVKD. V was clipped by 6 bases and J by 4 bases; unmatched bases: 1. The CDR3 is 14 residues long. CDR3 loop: CATSTSGGYNEQFF. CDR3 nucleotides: TGTGCCACCAGTACTAGCGGGGGTTACAATGAGCAGTTCTTC.

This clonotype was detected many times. The CDR3 here is CASSLQGYGYTF. The CDR3 DNA reads as TGTGCCAGCAGTCTACAGGGTTATGGCTACACCTTC. V and J are TRBV28 and TRBJ1-2, with D maybe TRBD1 (6 bases). Trimming left V 5 bases short and J 5 bases short, with 9 bases between. From germline, CDR1 is MDHEN and CDR2 SYDVKM. The CDR3 loop spans 12 amino acids.

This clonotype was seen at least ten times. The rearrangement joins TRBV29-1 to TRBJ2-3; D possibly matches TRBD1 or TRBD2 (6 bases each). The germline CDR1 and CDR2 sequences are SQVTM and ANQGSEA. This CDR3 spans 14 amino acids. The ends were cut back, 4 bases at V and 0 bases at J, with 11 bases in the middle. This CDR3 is CSVGGAGSTDTQYF. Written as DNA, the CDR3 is TGCAGCGTTGGGGGGGCCGGTAGCACAGATACGCAGTATTTT.

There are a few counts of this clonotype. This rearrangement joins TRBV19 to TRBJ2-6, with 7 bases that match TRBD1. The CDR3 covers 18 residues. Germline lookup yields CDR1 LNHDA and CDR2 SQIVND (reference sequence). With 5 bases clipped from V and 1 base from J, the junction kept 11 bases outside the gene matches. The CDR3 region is CASSLTRTGRSGANVLTF. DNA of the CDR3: TGTGCCAGTAGTCTAACACGGACAGGTCGATCTGGGGCCAACGTCCTGACTTTC. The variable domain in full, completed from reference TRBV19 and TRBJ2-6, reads DGGITQSPKYLFRKEGQNVTLSCEQNLNHDAMYWYRQDPGQGLRLIYYSQIVNDFQKGDIAEGYSVSREKKESFPLTVTSAQKNPTAFYLCASSLTRTGRSGANVLTFGAGSRLTVL.

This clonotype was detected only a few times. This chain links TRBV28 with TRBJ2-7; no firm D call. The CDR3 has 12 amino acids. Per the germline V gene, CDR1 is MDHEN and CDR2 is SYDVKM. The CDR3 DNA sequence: TGTGCCAGCAGTTTCATCGCCGGAAACCTTCAGGTC. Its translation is CASSFIAGNLQV.

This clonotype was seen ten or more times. CDR3 DNA: TGTGCCAGCGTCAACAGGGAGGCTGGGGCCAACGTCCTGACTTTC. Amino acids: CASVNREAGANVLTF. The V gene is TRBV6-5, the J gene TRBJ2-6; the D gene could be TRBD1 or TRBD2 (6 bases each). CDR1 MNHEY and CDR2 SVGAGI come from the germline V gene. Trimming stripped 8 bases from V and 2 bases from J, with 13 bases between. The CDR3 sequence is 15 residues long.

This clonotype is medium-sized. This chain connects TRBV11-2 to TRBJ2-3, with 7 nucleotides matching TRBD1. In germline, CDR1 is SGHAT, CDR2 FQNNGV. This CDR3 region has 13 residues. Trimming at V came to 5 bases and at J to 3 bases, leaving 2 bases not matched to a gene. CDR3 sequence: CASSAQGTDTQYF. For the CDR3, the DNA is TGTGCCAGCAGCGCACAGGGGACAGATACGCAGTATTTT.

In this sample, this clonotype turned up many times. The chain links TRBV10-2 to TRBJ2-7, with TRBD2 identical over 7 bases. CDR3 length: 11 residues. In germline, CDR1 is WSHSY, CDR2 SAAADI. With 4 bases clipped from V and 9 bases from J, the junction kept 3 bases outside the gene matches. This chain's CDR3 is CASSGGGMQYF. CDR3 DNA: TGCGCCAGCAGTGGGGGGGGGATGCAGTACTTC.

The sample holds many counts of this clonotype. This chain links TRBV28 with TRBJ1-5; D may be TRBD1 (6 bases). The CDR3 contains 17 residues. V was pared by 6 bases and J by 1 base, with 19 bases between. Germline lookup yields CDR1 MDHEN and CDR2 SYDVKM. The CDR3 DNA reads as TGTGCCAGCAGCCCTGAGGGGGGGCGGGTAAGCAATCAGCCCCAGCATTTT. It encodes CASSPEGGRVSNQPQHF.

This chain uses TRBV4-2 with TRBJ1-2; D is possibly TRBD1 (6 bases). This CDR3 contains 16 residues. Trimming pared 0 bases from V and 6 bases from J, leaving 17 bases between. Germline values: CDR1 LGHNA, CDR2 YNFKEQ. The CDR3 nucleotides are TGTGCCAGCAGCCAAGACCGCACAGGGAGGACGGATGGCTACACCTTC. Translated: CASSQDRTGRTDGYTF.

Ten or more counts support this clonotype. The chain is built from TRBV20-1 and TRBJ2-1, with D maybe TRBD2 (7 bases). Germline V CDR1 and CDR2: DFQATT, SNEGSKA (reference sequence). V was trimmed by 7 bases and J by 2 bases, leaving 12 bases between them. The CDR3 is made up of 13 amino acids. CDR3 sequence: CSVRGGAYNEQFF. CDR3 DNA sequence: TGCAGTGTTCGAGGGGGGGCCTACAATGAGCAGTTCTTC.

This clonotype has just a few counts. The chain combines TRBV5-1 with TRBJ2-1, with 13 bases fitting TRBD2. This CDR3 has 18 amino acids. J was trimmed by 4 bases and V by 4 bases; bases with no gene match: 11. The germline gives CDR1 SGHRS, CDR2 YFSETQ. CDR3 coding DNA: TGCGCCAGCAGCGAGACTAGCGGGAGGCCCGTGGCTTACAATGAGCAGTTCTTC. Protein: CASSETSGRPVAYNEQFF.

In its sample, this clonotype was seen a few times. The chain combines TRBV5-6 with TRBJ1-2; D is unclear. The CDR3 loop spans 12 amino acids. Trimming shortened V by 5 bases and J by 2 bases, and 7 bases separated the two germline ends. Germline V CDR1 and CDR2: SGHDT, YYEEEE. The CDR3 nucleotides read TGTGCCAGCAGGGGCAACAACTATGGCTACACCTTC. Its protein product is CASRGNNYGYTF. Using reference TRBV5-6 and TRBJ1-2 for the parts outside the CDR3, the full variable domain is DAGVTQSPTHLIKTRGQQVTLRCSPKSGHDTVSWYQQALGQGPQFIFQYYEEEERQRGNFPDRFSGHQFPNYSSELNVNALLLGDSALYLCASRGNNYGYTFGSGTRLTVV.

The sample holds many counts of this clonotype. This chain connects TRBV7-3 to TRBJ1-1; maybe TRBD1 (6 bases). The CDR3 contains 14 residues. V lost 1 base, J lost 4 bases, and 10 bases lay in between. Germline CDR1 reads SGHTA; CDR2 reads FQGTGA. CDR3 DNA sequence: TGTGCCAGCAGCTTAAGCCCCAGGGGCACTGAAGCTTTCTTT. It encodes CASSLSPRGTEAFF.

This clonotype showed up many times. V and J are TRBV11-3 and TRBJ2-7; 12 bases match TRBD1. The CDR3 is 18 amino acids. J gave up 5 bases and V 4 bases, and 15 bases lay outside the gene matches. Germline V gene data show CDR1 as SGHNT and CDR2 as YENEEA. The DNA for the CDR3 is TGTGCCAGCAGCTCCCCGGGACAGGGGGCGATTGAGGCCCACGAGCAGTACTTC. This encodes CASSSPGQGAIEAHEQYF.

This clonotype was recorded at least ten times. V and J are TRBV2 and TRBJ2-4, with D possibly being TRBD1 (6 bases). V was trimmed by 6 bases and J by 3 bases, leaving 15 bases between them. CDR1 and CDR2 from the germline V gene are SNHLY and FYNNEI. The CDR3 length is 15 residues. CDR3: CASRPIQGDKNIQYF. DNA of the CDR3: TGTGCCAGCAGACCTATACAGGGTGACAAAAACATTCAGTACTTC. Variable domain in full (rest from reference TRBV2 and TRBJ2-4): EPEVTQTPSHQVTQMGQEVILRCVPISNHLYFYWYRQILGQKVEFLVSFYNNEISEKSEIFDDQFSVERPDGSNFTLKIRSTKLEDSAMYFCASRPIQGDKNIQYFGAGTRLSVL.

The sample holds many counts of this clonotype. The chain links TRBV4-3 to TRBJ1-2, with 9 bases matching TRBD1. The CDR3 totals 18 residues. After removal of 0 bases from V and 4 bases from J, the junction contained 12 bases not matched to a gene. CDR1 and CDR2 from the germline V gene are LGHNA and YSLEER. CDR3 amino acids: CASSQDPPRDREGYGYTF. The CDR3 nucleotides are TGCGCCAGCAGCCAAGACCCACCTCGGGACAGGGAGGGCTATGGCTACACCTTC.

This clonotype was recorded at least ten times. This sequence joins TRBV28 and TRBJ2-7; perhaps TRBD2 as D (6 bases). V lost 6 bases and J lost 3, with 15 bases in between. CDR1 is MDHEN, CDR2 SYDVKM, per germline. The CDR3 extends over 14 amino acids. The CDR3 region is CASRRKGLNYEQYF. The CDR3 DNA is TGTGCCAGCAGACGAAAGGGACTTAACTACGAGCAGTACTTC.

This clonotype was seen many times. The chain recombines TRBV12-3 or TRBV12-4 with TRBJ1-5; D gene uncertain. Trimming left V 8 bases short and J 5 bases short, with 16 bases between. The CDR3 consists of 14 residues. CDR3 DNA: TGTGCCAGCCGCATTGGGATGAGGGATCAGCCCCAGCATTTT. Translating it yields CASRIGMRDQPQHF.

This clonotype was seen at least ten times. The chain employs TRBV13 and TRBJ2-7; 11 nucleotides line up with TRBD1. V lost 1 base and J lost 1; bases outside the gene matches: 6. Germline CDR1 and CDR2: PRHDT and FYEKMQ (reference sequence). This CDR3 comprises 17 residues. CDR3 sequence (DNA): TGTGCCAGCAGCTTAGCCAGGGACAGGGGGAGATCCTACGAGCAGTACTTC. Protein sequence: CASSLARDRGRSYEQYF. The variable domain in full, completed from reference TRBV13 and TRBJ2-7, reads AAGVIQSPRHLIKEKRETATLKCYPIPRHDTVYWYQQGPGQDPQFLISFYEKMQSDKGSIPDRFSAQQFSDYHSELNMSSLELGDSALYFCASSLARDRGRSYEQYFGPGTRLTVT.

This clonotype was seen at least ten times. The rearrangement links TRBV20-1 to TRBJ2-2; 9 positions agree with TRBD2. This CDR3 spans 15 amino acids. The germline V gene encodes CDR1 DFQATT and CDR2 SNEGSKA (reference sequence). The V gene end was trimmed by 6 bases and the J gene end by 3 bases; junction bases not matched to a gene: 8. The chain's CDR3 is CSARPAGGDTGELFF. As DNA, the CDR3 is TGCAGTGCAAGGCCGGCGGGAGGGGACACCGGGGAGCTGTTTTTT.

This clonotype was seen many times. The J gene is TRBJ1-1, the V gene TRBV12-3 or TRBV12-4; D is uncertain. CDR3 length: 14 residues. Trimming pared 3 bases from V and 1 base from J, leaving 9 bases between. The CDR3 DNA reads TGTGCCAGCAGTTTGGAGGTGAAGAACACTGAAGCTTTCTTT. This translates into CASSLEVKNTEAFF.

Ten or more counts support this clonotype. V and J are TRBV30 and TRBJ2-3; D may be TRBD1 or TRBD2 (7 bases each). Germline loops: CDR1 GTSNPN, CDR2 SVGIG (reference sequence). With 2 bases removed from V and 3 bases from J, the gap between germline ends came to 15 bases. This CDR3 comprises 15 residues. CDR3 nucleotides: TGTGCCTGGAGTCCAACAGGGGAGGGGACAGATACGCAGTATTTT. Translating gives CAWSPTGEGTDTQYF.

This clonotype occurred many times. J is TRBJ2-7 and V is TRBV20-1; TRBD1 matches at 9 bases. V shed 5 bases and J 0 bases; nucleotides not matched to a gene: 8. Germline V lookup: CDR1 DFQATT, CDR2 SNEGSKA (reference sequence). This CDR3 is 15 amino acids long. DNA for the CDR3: TGCAGTGCTGGCGGGGGACAGGGCTTCTCCTACGAGCAGTACTTC. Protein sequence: CSAGGGQGFSYEQYF.